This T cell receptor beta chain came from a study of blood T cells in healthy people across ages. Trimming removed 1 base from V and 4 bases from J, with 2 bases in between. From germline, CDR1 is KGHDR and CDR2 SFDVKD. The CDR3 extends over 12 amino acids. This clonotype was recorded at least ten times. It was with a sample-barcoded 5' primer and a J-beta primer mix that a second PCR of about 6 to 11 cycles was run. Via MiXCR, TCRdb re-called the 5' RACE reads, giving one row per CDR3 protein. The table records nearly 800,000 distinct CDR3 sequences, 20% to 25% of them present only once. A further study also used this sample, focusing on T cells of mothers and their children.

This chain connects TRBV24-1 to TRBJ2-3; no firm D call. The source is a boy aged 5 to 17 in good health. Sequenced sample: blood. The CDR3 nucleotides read TGTGCCACCAGTGATTTCGCAGATACGCAGTATTTT. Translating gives CATSDFADTQYF.